This TCR beta chain was sequenced for a study of PD-L1 blockade in urothelial cancer. Study information: Earlier, patients had received 0 to 3 chemotherapy regimens.

Time point here: pretreatment peripheral blood. J lost 5 bases, V lost 1 base, and 4 bases had no gene match. From germline, CDR1 is SEHNR and CDR2 FQNEAQ (reference sequence). The CDR3 has 15 amino acids. Only in-frame clones appear in the TCRdb table, and some are missing; sequencing was by immunoSEQ multiplex PCR. The repertoire holds roughly 63,000 clones, with 81% as singletons. This sample comprised PBMCs, obtained around atezolizumab (anti-PD-L1) treatment. This receptor was obtained from a man between 65 and 85 years old with urothelial cancer. This chain connects TRBV7-9 to TRBJ2-1; 8 nucleotides match TRBD1. DNA of the CDR3: TGTGCCAGCAGCTTAGGGGGACAGGTGAACAATGAGCAGTTCTTC. Translating it yields CASSLGGQVNNEQFF.